What follows are 32 T cell receptor beta chains derived from one specimen sequenced in a study of Ad26.COV2.S vaccination and SARS-CoV-2 variants. The treatment: some 20 received Ad26.COV2.S at low or high dose, single or two shots; a few received placebo; per-sample allocation not given. Material that was analyzed had been drawn on day 63 after the first vaccine or placebo injection. Here immunoSEQ multiplex PCR was the method, and the copy in TCRdb shows in-frame clones only, minus some. This table has around 300,000 clones, around 89% appearing once. The sample in question was peripheral blood, obtained in a trial of Ad26.COV2.S vaccine versus placebo. The receptors shown here come from a person aged 18-60 years who received the Ad26.COV2.S COVID-19 vaccine or a placebo.

The chain combines TRBV6-4 with TRBJ1-3, with D perhaps TRBD1 (5 bases). This CDR3 region has 15 residues. Germline values: CDR1 MRHNA, CDR2 SNTAGT. V lost 6 bases, J lost 0 bases, and 12 bases lay in between. CDR3 residues: CASRATGDSGNTIYF. In nucleotides, the CDR3 is TGTGCCAGCAGGGCCACAGGCGACTCTGGAAACACCATATATTTT.

This clone appeared a single time. The chain links TRBV7-9 to TRBJ2-3, with 10 bases matching TRBD2. The germline gives CDR1 SEHNR, CDR2 FQNEAQ (reference sequence). The CDR3 totals 15 residues. V was pared by 3 bases and J by 1 base, with 1 base of the junction left unmatched. The DNA of the CDR3 is TGTGCCAGCAGCTTCGGGACTAGCGGCACAGATACGCAGTATTTT. This codes for CASSFGTSGTDTQYF.

V usage is TRBV5-1 and J usage is TRBJ2-3, with D perhaps TRBD1 (5 bases). This CDR3 comprises 14 residues. CDR1 SGHRS and CDR2 YFSETQ come from the germline V gene. Between the trimmed V and J ends, which lost 6 bases and 5 bases, there was a span of 16 bases. The CDR3 nucleotides read TGCGCCAGCAAACAAGGTGGGGCTGGAGATACGCAGTATTTT. Translation: CASKQGGAGDTQYF.

The chain employs TRBV7-2 and TRBJ2-2; D is unresolved. Trimming left V 1 base short and J 4 bases short, with 7 bases between. This CDR3 is built from 14 residues. CDR1 SGHTA and CDR2 FQGNSA come from the germline V gene. The CDR3 nucleotides are TGTGCCAGCAGCTTAGTCTTTGTCACCGGGGAGCTGTTTTTT. Encoded protein: CASSLVFVTGELFF.

The rearrangement links TRBV6-5 to TRBJ2-1; D might be TRBD2 (7 bases). Germline CDR1 and CDR2: MNHEY and SVGAGI. Deletions cut 0 bases from V and 9 bases from J, with 15 bases between. CDR3 length: 15 amino acids. The CDR3 DNA is TGTGCCAGCAGTTACTCGGCTAGCGGAGGGGGTGAGCAGTTCTTC. Translation: CASSYSASGGGEQFF.

The V gene is TRBV3-1 (or the pseudogene TRBV3-2), the J gene TRBJ2-1, with D perhaps matching TRBD1 (5 bases). Trimming took 6 bases from V and 8 from J, leaving 20 bases between them. CDR1 is LGHDT and CDR2 is YNNKEL in the germline V gene (reference sequence). The CDR3 length is 15 residues. CDR3 protein: CASRPLRGQVDEQFF. The CDR3 DNA follows: TGTGCCAGCAGACCCTTACGTGGACAAGTGGATGAGCAGTTCTTC.

CDR3 sequence reads: CATSDSRGRQPQHF. CDR3 nucleotides: TGTGCCACCAGTGATTCCAGGGGGCGGCAGCCCCAGCATTTT. The chain uses TRBV24-1 and TRBJ1-5; 8 bases fit TRBD1. The CDR3 contains 14 residues. CDR1 KGHDR and CDR2 SFDVKD come from the germline V gene. V dropped 2 bases and J dropped 7; count of bases not matched to a gene: 3.

J is TRBJ1-1 and V is TRBV19, with D uncertain. V was clipped by 2 bases and J by 7 bases, with 14 bases between them. CDR1 and CDR2 from the germline V gene are LNHDA and SQIVND (reference sequence). This CDR3 spans 14 amino acids. Here the CDR3 reads CASSIPSLRGEAFF. CDR3 coding DNA: TGTGCCAGTAGTATACCCTCCCTGCGGGGTGAAGCTTTCTTT.

This clone was found once. CDR3 nucleotide sequence: TGTGCCAGCAGCATGGGACTAGCGGGAGGGCATGAGCAGTTCTTC. Translation gives CASSMGLAGGHEQFF. The chain carries TRBV9 and TRBJ2-1; 16 nucleotides match TRBD2. V trimming: 4 bases; J trimming: 8 bases; junction bases outside the gene matches: 3. This CDR3 has 15 amino acids. Germline lookup yields CDR1 SGDLS and CDR2 YYNGEE.

The chain combines TRBV30 with TRBJ2-3, with 7 nucleotides matching TRBD2. Germline CDR1 and CDR2: GTSNPN and SVGIG (reference sequence). CDR3 length equals 12 residues. With V trimmed by 3 bases and J by 7 bases, 4 bases remained unmatched. This chain's CDR3 is CAWSGTTHTQYF. In DNA, the CDR3 is TGTGCCTGGAGCGGGACTACGCATACGCAGTATTTT.

The chain recombines TRBV27 with TRBJ2-2, with TRBD1 as a possible D gene (5 bases). Trimming removed 6 bases from V and 2 bases from J, with 13 bases in between. The germline gives CDR1 MNHEY, CDR2 SMNVEV (reference sequence). The CDR3 is made up of 15 amino acids. CDR3 protein: CASSVGHINTGELFF. The CDR3 DNA reads as TGTGCCAGCAGCGTAGGACACATTAACACCGGGGAGCTGTTTTTT.

The chain is built from TRBV19 and TRBJ2-7, with 9 bases fitting TRBD2. CDR1 is LNHDA, CDR2 SQIVND, per germline (reference sequence). V shed 1 base, J shed 2 bases, and the junction held 6 bases outside the gene matches. The CDR3 is made up of 16 amino acids. The CDR3 spells CASSIAGGGATYEQYF. Written as DNA, the CDR3 is TGTGCCAGTAGTATAGCTGGCGGGGGGGCAACCTACGAGCAGTACTTC.

V usage is TRBV27 and J usage is TRBJ2-1; D call uncertain. This CDR3 has 13 residues. The V gene lost 8 bases and the J gene lost 3 bases, with 11 bases spanning the gap. Germline values: CDR1 MNHEY, CDR2 SMNVEV (reference sequence). CDR3 coding DNA: TGTGCCAGCTCCGCGACTGTCTACAATGAGCAGTTCTTC. As protein: CASSATVYNEQFF.

V gene TRBV3-1 (or the pseudogene TRBV3-2) combines with J gene TRBJ2-3, with TRBD2 identical over 8 bases. Trimming took 0 bases from V and 6 from J; bases not matched to a gene: 8. In germline, CDR1 is LGHDT, CDR2 YNNKEL (reference sequence). The CDR3 length is 16 residues. The CDR3: CASSQDWASGWDTQYF. Here the CDR3 DNA reads TGTGCCAGCAGCCAAGATTGGGCTAGCGGGTGGGATACGCAGTATTTT.

The rearrangement joins TRBV7-8 to TRBJ2-7; perhaps TRBD2 as D (6 bases). The CDR3 is 13 amino acids. The V gene lost 0 bases and the J gene lost 6 bases, with 9 bases spanning the gap. CDR1 and CDR2 from the germline V gene are SGHVS and FQNEAQ. The CDR3 bases are TGTGCCAGCAGCTTAGCCGGGGGTACCGAGCAGTACTTC. Its protein is CASSLAGGTEQYF.

The chain carries TRBV27 and TRBJ1-6, with no clear D. V was trimmed by 5 bases and J by 8 bases, leaving 13 bases between them. CDR1 MNHEY and CDR2 SMNVEV come from the germline V gene (reference sequence). This CDR3 has 14 residues. CDR3 bases: TGTGCCAGCAGTCCCCACAGAAAACATTCACCCCTCCACTTT. Translated, it gives CASSPHRKHSPLHF.

The chain is built from TRBV15 and TRBJ1-4, with 7 bases matching TRBD1. J was trimmed by 5 bases and V by 3 bases; bases with no gene match: 9. From germline, CDR1 is LNHNV and CDR2 YYDKDF (reference sequence). CDR3 length: 16 amino acids. For the CDR3, the DNA is TGTGCCACCAGCAGTGTTATCCAGACAGGGAATGAAAAACTGTTTTTT. It encodes CATSSVIQTGNEKLFF.

This clone was seen a single time. The rearrangement links TRBV7-9 to TRBJ1-1; D unresolved. The CDR3 is 14 amino acids. CDR1 and CDR2 (germline): SEHNR, FQNEAQ (reference sequence). Between the trimmed V and J ends, which lost 5 bases and 6 bases, there was a span of 16 bases. The CDR3 bases are TGTGCCAGCAGCCCGTCATTGTTTTCAGCTGAAGCTTTCTTT. Translated, it gives CASSPSLFSAEAFF.

V gene TRBV19 combines with J gene TRBJ2-7; D not certain. Germline values: CDR1 LNHDA, CDR2 SQIVND (reference sequence). Trimming pared 3 bases from V and 5 bases from J, leaving 17 bases between. This CDR3 has 15 amino acids. The CDR3 protein is CASSIRRVESHEQYF. CDR3 in DNA: TGTGCCAGTAGTATCCGAAGGGTGGAGAGCCACGAGCAGTACTTC.

The V call is TRBV5-1, the J call TRBJ2-7, with 7 nucleotides matching TRBD2. Germline lookup yields CDR1 SGHRS and CDR2 YFSETQ. The ends lost 6 bases at V and 2 bases at J; junction bases unmatched: 8. The CDR3 is made up of 14 amino acids. CDR3 DNA: TGCGCCAGCAATGGGGGAGGGAGCCCCTACGAGCAGTACTTC. This sequence encodes CASNGGGSPYEQYF.

The chain links TRBV5-1 to TRBJ1-2; D gene unclear. The CDR3 runs to 14 residues. V lost 0 bases, J lost 2 bases, and 8 bases lay in between. Germline V gene lookup returns CDR1 SGHRS and CDR2 YFSETQ. Written as DNA, the CDR3 is TGCGCCAGCAGCTTGGAGAGTGGGAACTATGGCTACACCTTC. Amino acid sequence: CASSLESGNYGYTF.

This clone showed up just once. This CDR3 is CASTLGRRNEKLFF. In DNA form, the CDR3 reads TGTGCCAGCACCCTGGGACGGAGGAATGAAAAACTGTTTTTT. This sequence joins TRBV5-6 and TRBJ1-4, with D maybe TRBD1 (5 bases). The V end lost 6 bases, the J end lost 5 bases, and 14 bases lay between the germline ends. The CDR3 is 14 amino acids. The germline gives CDR1 SGHDT, CDR2 YYEEEE.

The chain employs TRBV7-2 and TRBJ1-6; 9 bases are shared with TRBD1. Germline-derived CDR1 and CDR2 are SGHTA and FQGNSA. The CDR3 contains 16 residues. V was pared by 2 bases and J by 9 bases, with 8 bases of the junction left unmatched. The CDR3 coding sequence is TGTGCCAGCAGCTTATATCCGGGGACAGGGAGTTCACCCCTCCACTTT. This sequence encodes CASSLYPGTGSSPLHF.

The chain is built from TRBV7-8 and TRBJ2-5; a weak D match, TRBD2 (5 bases). V lost 1 base and J 7 bases, leaving 10 bases between the germline ends. The CDR3 spans 13 residues. Germline V CDR1 and CDR2: SGHVS, FQNEAQ. This CDR3 reads CASSLVGERTQYF. For the CDR3, the DNA is TGTGCCAGCAGCTTAGTTGGGGAGCGGACCCAGTACTTC.

The V call is TRBV4-1, the J call TRBJ2-1; TRBD2 matches 7 bases. CDR3 size: 15 residues. The V gene's germline CDR1 is MGHRA and CDR2 YSYEKL. V lost 1 base, J lost 9 bases, and 9 bases stayed unmatched. The CDR3 region has the DNA TGCGCCAGCAGCCAAGGCCTAGCGGATGGGACTGAGCAGTTCTTC. It specifies CASSQGLADGTEQFF.

The chain recombines TRBV28 with TRBJ1-6, with D possibly matching TRBD1 (6 bases). V lost 5 bases, J lost 3 bases, and 20 bases lay in between. CDR1 and CDR2 (germline): MDHEN, SYDVKM. CDR3 length: 18 residues. The CDR3 sequence: CASSPSGWGTSYNSPLHF. CDR3 nucleotides: TGTGCCAGCAGTCCCTCGGGTTGGGGGACAAGCTATAATTCACCCCTCCACTTT.

The sample holds a few counts of this clone. The chain has TRBV28 and TRBJ1-5, with D unclear. The germline CDR1 and CDR2 sequences are MDHEN and SYDVKM. Deletions cut 6 bases from V and 4 bases from J, with 10 bases between. This CDR3 contains 13 residues. CDR3: CASRVTANQPQHF. The CDR3 coding sequence is TGTGCCAGCAGGGTTACAGCAAATCAGCCCCAGCATTTT. Filled out from reference TRBV28 and TRBJ1-5, the complete variable domain reads DVKVTQSSRYLVKRTGEKVFLECVQDMDHENMFWYRQDPGLGLRLIYFSYDVKMKEKGDIPEGYSVSREKKERFSLILESASTNQTSMYLCASRVTANQPQHFGDGTRLSIL.

The chain combines TRBV9 with TRBJ1-1; D possibly corresponds to TRBD1 (6 bases). This CDR3 region has 15 residues. The V end was cut by 1 base, the J end by 4 bases, with 14 bases between. Germline values: CDR1 SGDLS, CDR2 YYNGEE. For the CDR3, the DNA is TGTGCCAGCAGCGTAACAGGGACAAGGGGCACTGAAGCTTTCTTT. Protein sequence: CASSVTGTRGTEAFF.

The chain joins TRBV5-1 to TRBJ2-5, with TRBD2 matching over 7 bases. This CDR3 comprises 15 residues. The V and J ends lost 0 bases and 0 bases, in that order; junction bases with no gene match: 2. The V gene's germline CDR1 is SGHRS and CDR2 YFSETQ. The CDR3 spells CASSLALADQETQYF. CDR3 DNA: TGCGCCAGCAGCTTGGCCCTAGCGGACCAAGAGACCCAGTACTTC.

In its sample, this clone was seen once. This sequence joins TRBV11-2 and TRBJ1-2, with D tentatively TRBD1 (5 bases). The CDR3 covers 15 residues. The V and J ends lost 0 bases and 3 bases respectively, with 11 bases between them. The germline CDR1 and CDR2 sequences are SGHAT and FQNNGV. Written as DNA, the CDR3 is TGTGCCAGCAGCTTAGATCGGGGCAGCGACTATGGCTACACCTTC. This translates into CASSLDRGSDYGYTF.

The chain recombines TRBV4-1 with TRBJ2-3; 9 positions match TRBD1. The V segment lost 8 bases and the J segment 4 bases; nucleotides outside the gene matches: 19. Per germline, CDR1 MGHRA and CDR2 YSYEKL. There are 18 residues in the CDR3. CDR3 residues: CASGLARQGVVRSDTQYF. CDR3 nucleotides: TGCGCCAGCGGCCTGGCCCGACAGGGGGTAGTCCGGTCAGATACGCAGTATTTT.

CDR3 sequence: CASSPTKGLDQETQYF. CDR3 bases: TGTGCCAGCAGCCCCACTAAGGGACTCGACCAAGAGACCCAGTACTTC. The V gene is TRBV3-1 (or the pseudogene TRBV3-2), the J gene TRBJ2-5; TRBD2 might be the D (6 bases). The V gene lost 4 bases and the J gene lost 0 bases, with 15 bases spanning the gap. The CDR3 is 16 amino acids. CDR1 and CDR2 from the germline V gene are LGHDT and YNNKEL (reference sequence).